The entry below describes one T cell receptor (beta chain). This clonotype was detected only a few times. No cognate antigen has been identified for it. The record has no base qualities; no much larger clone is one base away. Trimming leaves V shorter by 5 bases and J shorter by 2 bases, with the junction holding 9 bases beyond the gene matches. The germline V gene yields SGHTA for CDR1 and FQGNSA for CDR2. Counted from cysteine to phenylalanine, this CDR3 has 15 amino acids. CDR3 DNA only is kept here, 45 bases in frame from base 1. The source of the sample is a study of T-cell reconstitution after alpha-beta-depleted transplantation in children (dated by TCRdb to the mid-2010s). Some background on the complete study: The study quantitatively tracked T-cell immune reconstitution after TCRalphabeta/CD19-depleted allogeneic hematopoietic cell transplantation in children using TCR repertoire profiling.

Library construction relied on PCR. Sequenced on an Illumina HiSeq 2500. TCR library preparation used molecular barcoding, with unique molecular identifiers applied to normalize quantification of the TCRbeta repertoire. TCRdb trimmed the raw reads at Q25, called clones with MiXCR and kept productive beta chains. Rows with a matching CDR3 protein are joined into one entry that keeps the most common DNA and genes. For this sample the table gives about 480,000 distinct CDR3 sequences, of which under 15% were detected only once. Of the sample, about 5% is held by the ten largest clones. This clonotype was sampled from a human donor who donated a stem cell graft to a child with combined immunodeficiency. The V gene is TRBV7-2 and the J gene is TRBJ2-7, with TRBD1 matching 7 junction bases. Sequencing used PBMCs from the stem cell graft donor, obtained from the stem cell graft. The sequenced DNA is TGTGCCAGCAGCCTAAGACAGGGTAGTGCCTACGAGCAGTACTTC. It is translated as CASSLRQGSAYEQYF.